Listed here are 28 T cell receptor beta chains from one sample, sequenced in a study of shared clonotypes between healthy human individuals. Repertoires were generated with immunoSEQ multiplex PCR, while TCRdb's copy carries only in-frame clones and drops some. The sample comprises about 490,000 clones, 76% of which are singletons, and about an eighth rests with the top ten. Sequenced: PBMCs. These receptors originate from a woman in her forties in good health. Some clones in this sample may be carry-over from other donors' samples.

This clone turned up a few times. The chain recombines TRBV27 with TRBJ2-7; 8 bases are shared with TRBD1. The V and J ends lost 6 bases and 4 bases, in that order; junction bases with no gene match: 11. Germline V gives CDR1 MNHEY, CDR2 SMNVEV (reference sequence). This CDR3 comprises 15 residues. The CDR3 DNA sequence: TGTGCCAGCAGGTCTTACAGGGGGATAAGGTACGAGCAGTACTTC. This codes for CASRSYRGIRYEQYF.

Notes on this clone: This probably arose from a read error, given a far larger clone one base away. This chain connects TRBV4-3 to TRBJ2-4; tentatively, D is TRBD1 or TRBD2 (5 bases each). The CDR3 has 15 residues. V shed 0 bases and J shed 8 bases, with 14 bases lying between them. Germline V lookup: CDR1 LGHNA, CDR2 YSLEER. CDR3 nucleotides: TGCGCCAGCAGCCAAGATGGGGCGCGCGGGCACATTCAGTACTTC. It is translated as CASSQDGARGHIQYF.

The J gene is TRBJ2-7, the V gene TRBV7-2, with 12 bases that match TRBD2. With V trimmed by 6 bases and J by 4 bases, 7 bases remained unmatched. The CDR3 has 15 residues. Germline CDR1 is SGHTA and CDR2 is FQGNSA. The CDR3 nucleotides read TGTGCCAGCAGTCGACTAGCGGGAGTCGGGTACGAGCAGTACTTC. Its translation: CASSRLAGVGYEQYF.

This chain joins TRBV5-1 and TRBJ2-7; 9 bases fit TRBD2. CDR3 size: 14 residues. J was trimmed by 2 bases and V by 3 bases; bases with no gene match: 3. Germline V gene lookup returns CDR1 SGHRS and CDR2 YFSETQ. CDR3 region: CASSWASGTYEQYF. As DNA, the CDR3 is TGCGCCAGCAGCTGGGCTAGCGGGACCTACGAGCAGTACTTC.

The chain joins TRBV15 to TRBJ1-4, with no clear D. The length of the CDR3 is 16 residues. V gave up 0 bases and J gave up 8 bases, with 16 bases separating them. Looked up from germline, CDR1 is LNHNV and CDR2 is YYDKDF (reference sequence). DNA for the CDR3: TGTGCCACCAGCAGAGAAGCCCGGCGGGGTGAAGAAAAACTGTTTTTT. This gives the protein CATSREARRGEEKLFF.

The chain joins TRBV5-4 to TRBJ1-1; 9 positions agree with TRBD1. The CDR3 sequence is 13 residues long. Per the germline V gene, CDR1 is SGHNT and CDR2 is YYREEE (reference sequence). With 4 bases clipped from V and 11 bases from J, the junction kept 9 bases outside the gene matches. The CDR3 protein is CASSPSGDREAFF. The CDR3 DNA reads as TGTGCCAGCAGCCCGAGTGGGGACAGGGAGGCTTTCTTT.

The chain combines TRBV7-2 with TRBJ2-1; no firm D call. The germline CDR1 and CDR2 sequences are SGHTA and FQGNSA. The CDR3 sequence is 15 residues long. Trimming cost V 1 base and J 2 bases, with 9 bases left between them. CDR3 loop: CASSLVGVTYNEQFF. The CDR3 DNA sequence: TGTGCCAGCAGCTTAGTTGGCGTCACCTACAATGAGCAGTTCTTC. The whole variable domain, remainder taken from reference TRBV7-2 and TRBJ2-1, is GAGVSQSPSNKVTEKGKDVELRCDPISGHTALYWYRQSLGQGLEFLIYFQGNSAPDKSGLPSDRFSAERTGGSVSTLTIQRTQQEDSAVYLCASSLVGVTYNEQFFGPGTRLTVL.

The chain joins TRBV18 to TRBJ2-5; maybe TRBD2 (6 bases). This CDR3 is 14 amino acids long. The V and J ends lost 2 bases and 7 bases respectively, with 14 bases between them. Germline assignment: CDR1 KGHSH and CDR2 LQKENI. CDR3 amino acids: CASSPGTDTGTQYF. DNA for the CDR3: TGTGCCAGCTCACCAGGGACTGACACAGGGACCCAGTACTTC.

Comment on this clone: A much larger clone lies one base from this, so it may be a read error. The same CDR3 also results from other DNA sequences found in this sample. CDR3 amino acids: CASMVLSGGSGVETQYF. CDR3 sequence (DNA): TGTGCCAGCATGGTTCTTTCTGGCGGGAGTGGTGTTGAGACCCAATACTTC. V and J are TRBV27 and TRBJ2-5, with 7 bases identical to TRBD2. CDR1 MNHEY and CDR2 SMNVEV come from the germline V gene (reference sequence). The CDR3 totals 17 residues.

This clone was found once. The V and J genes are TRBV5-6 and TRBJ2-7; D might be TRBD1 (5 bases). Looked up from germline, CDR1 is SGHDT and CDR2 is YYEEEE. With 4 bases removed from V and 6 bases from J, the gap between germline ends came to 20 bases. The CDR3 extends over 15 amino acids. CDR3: CASSDDSEPRVEQYF. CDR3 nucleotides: TGTGCCAGCAGCGACGACAGCGAGCCCCGGGTCGAGCAGTACTTC. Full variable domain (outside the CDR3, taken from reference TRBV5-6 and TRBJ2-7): DAGVTQSPTHLIKTRGQQVTLRCSPKSGHDTVSWYQQALGQGPQFIFQYYEEEERQRGNFPDRFSGHQFPNYSSELNVNALLLGDSALYLCASSDDSEPRVEQYFGPGTRLTVT.

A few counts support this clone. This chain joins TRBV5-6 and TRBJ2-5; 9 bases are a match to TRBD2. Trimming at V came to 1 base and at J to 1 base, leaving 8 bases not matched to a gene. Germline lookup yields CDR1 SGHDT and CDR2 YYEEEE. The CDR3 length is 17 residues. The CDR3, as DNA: TGTGCCAGCAGCTTGCAATTTACTAGCGGGCCCCAAGAGACCCAGTACTTC. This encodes CASSLQFTSGPQETQYF.

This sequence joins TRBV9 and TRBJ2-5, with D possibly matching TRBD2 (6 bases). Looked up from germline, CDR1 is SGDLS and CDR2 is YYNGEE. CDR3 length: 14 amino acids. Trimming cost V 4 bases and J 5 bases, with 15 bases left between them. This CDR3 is CASSPWGEEETQYF. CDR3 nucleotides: TGTGCCAGCAGCCCTTGGGGGGAGGAGGAGACCCAGTACTTC.

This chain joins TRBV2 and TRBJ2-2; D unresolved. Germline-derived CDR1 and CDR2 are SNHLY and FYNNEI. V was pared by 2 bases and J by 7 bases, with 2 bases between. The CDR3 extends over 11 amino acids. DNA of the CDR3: TGTGCCAGCAGTGAATACGGGGAGCTGTTTTTT. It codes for CASSEYGELFF.

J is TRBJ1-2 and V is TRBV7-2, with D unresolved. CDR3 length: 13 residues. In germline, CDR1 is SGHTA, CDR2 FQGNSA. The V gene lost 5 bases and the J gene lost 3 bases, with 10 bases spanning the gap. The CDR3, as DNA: TGTGCCAGCAGCCATATGGAGCACTATGGCTACACCTTC. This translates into CASSHMEHYGYTF.

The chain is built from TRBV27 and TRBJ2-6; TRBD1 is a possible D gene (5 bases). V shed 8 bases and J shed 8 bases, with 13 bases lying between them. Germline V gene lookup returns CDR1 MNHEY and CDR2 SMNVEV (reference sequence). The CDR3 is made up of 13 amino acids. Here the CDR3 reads CASSYRQPNVLTF. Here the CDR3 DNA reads TGTGCCAGCTCCTACAGGCAGCCCAACGTCCTGACTTTC.

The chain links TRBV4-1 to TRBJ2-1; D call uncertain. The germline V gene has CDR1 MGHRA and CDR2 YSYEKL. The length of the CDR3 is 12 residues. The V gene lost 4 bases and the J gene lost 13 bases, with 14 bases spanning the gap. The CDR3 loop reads CASSRGPILQFF. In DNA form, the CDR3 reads TGCGCCAGCAGCCGTGGACCTATTCTTCAGTTCTTC.

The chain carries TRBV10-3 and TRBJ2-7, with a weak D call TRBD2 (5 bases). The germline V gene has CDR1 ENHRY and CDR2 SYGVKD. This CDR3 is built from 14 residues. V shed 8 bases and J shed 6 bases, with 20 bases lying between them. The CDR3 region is CAIGGQTGGGEQYF. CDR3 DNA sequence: TGTGCCATCGGCGGGCAGACTGGAGGCGGCGAGCAGTACTTC.

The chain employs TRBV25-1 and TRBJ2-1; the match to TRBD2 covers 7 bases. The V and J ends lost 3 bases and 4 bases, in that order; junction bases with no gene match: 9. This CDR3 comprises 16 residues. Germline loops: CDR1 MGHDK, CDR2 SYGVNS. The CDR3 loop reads CASSDWGGSVYNEQFF. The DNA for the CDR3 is TGTGCCAGCAGTGATTGGGGCGGGAGCGTTTACAATGAGCAGTTCTTC.

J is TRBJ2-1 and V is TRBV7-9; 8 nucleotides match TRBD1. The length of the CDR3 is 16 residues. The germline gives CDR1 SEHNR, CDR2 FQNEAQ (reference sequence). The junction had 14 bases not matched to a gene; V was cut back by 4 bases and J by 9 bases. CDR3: CASSSRTGTGQGEQFF. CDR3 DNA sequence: TGTGCCAGCAGCTCGCGAACCGGGACAGGCCAGGGTGAGCAGTTCTTC.

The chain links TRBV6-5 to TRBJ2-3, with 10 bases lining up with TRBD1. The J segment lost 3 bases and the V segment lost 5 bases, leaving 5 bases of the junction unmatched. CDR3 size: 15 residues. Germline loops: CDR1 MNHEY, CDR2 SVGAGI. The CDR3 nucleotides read TGTGCCAGCAGTCCGACAGGGGGCTATACAGATACGCAGTATTTT. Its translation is CASSPTGGYTDTQYF.

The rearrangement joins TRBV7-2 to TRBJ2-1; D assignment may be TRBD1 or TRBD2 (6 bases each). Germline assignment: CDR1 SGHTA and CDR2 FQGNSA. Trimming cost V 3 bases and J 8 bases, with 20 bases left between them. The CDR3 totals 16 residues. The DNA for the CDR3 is TGTGCCAGCAGCTTCTCGTTGGGGGGCCGATGGGATGAGCAGTTCTTC. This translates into CASSFSLGGRWDEQFF.

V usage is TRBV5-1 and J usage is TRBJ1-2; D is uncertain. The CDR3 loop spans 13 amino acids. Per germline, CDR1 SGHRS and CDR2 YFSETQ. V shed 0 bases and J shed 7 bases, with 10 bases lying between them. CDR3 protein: CASSLASLGGYTF. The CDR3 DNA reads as TGCGCCAGCAGCTTGGCCTCTTTGGGTGGCTACACCTTC.

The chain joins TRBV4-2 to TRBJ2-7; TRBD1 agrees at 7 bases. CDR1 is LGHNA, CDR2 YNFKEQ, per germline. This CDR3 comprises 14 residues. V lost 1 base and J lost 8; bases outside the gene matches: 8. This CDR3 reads CASSQVGQSLQQYF. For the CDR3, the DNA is TGTGCCAGCAGCCAAGTGGGACAGAGTCTCCAGCAGTACTTC.

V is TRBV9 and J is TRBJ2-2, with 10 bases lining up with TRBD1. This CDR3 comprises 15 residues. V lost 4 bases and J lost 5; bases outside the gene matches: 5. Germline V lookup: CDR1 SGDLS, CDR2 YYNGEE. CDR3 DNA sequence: TGTGCCAGCAGCCGACAGGGGGCAATGACCGGGGAGCTGTTTTTT. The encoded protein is CASSRQGAMTGELFF. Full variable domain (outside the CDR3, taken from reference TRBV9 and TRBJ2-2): DSGVTQTPKHLITATGQRVTLRCSPRSGDLSVYWYQQSLDQGLQFLIQYYNGEERAKGNILERFSAQQFPDLHSELNLSSLELGDSALYFCASSRQGAMTGELFFGEGSRLTVL.

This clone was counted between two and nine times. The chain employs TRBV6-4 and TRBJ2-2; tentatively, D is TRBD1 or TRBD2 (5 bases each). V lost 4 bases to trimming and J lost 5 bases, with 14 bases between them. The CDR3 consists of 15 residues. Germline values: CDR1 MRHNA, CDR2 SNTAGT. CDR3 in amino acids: CASSVRGDATGELFF. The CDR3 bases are TGTGCCAGCAGTGTCCGGGGCGACGCGACCGGGGAGCTGTTTTTT.

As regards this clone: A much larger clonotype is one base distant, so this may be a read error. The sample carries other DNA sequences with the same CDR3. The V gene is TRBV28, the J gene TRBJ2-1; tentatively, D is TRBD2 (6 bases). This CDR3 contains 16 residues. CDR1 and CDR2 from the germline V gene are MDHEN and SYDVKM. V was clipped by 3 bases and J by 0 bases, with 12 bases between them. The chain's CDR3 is CASSLWRGSSYNEQFF. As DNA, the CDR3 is TGTGCCAGCAGTTTGTGGCGGGGTTCCTCCTACAATGAGCAGTTCTTC. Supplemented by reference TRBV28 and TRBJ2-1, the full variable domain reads DVKVTQSSRYLVKRTGEKVFLECVQDMDHENMFWYRQDPGLGLRLIYFSYDVKMKEKGDIPEGYSVSREKKERFSLILESASTNQTSMYLCASSLWRGSSYNEQFFGPGTRLTVL.

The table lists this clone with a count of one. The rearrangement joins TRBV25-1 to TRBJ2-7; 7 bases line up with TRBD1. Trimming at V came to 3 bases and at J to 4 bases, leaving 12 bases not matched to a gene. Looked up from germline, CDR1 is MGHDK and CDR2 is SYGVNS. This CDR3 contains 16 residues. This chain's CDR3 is CASSDGETGFPYEQYF. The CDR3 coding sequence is TGTGCCAGCAGTGATGGAGAGACAGGGTTCCCTTACGAGCAGTACTTC.

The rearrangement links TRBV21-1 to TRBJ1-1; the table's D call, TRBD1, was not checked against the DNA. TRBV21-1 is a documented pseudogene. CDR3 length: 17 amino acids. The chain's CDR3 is CARGRPGQGARNTEAFF. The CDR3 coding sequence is TGTGCCAGGGGGCGCCCGGGACAGGGGGCCCGGAACACTGAAGCTTTCTTT.